Sequencing of this TCR beta chain was carried out in a study of blood T cell repertoires in COVID-19. Study-level background: The study drew acute and convalescent COVID-19 samples from the United States, Italy and Spain. Sources were T cells, B-cell-depleted T cells, or PBMCs; the material itself was cDNA or gDNA.

Source study methods: Counts of nucleated cells, estimated from reference gene primer amplification, were obtained. Measured with immunoSEQ multiplex PCR; TCRdb has only the in-frame clones, and not every one. V and J calls and clone size are as listed in that table; D and trimming were resolved from the DNA. The table shows around 32,000 clones, with over 90% occurring only once. V was cut by 5 bases and J by 5 bases, with 9 bases left in between. The length of the CDR3 is 12 residues. The TCR was taken from a male donor with active COVID-19. The sample taken for sequencing was peripheral blood. J is TRBJ2-5 and V is TRBV12-3 or TRBV12-4; possibly TRBD1 for D (5 bases). The CDR3, as DNA: TGTGCCAGCAGTCCAGGGTATGAGACCCAGTACTTC. Encoded protein: CASSPGYETQYF.